Listed here are 19 T cell receptor beta chains from one sample, sequenced in a study of CD8 T cells in Susac syndrome. The RNA, 0.5 to 1 ug, was put through reverse transcription using random hexamers. TCRdb redid the calling of the immunoSEQ multiplex PCR reads with MiXCR, one entry per CDR3 protein. The sample has fewer than 350,000 distinct CDR3 sequences, about 90% seen once. The sample was CD4+ T cells from PBMCs. These receptors originate from a human donor with multiple sclerosis.

This chain connects TRBV7-9 to TRBJ2-5; 16 bases align to TRBD2. V gave up 5 bases and J gave up 5 bases; unmatched junction bases: 8. Looked up from germline, CDR1 is SEHNR and CDR2 is FQNEAQ (reference sequence). The CDR3 consists of 17 residues. The CDR3 loop reads CASSLGTSGGAGETQYF. CDR3 in DNA: TGTGCCAGCAGCCTCGGGACTAGCGGGGGGGCCGGGGAGACCCAGTACTTC.

The rearrangement links TRBV3-1 to TRBJ2-3; D remains ambiguous. Germline V gene sequence: CDR1 LGHDT, CDR2 YNNKEL (reference sequence). This CDR3 has 15 residues. Deletions cut 4 bases from V and 0 bases from J, with 11 bases between. The CDR3 loop reads CASSRLRASTDTQYF. The DNA of the CDR3 is TGTGCCAGCAGCCGTCTAAGAGCTAGCACAGATACGCAGTATTTT.

This sequence joins TRBV5-6 and TRBJ1-2; perhaps TRBD1 as D (6 bases). CDR3 length: 14 amino acids. V was clipped by 9 bases and J by 12 bases, with 27 bases between them. CDR1 and CDR2 (germline): SGHDT, YYEEEE. CDR3 amino acids: CATSIRGGRLEDTF. DNA of the CDR3: TGTGCCACTTCGATCAGGGGAGGTCGGCTTGAGGACACCTTC. The whole variable domain, remainder taken from reference TRBV5-6 and TRBJ1-2, is DAGVTQSPTHLIKTRGQQVTLRCSPKSGHDTVSWYQQALGQGPQFIFQYYEEEERQRGNFPDRFSGHQFPNYSSELNVNALLLGDSALYLCATSIRGGRLEDTFGSGTRLTVV.

This chain uses TRBV20-1 with TRBJ2-3; perhaps D is TRBD1 or TRBD2 (6 bases each). The V gene's germline CDR1 is DFQATT and CDR2 SNEGSKA (reference sequence). The V end lost 3 bases, the J end lost 6 bases, and 13 bases lay between the germline ends. CDR3 size: 13 residues. CDR3 DNA sequence: TGCAGTGCTAGTCCGGGGGCAATCGATACGCAGTATTTT. It encodes CSASPGAIDTQYF.

The J gene is TRBJ2-5, the V gene TRBV11-1, with 12 bases that match TRBD2. Trimming took 2 bases from V and 6 from J; bases not matched to a gene: 7. CDR1 and CDR2 from the germline V gene are SGHAT and FQDESV (reference sequence). The CDR3 is 16 amino acids. CDR3 sequence (DNA): TGTGCCAGCAGCTTACGGCTAGCGGGGGGGCCAAAGACCCAGTACTTC. It is translated as CASSLRLAGGPKTQYF.

The chain employs TRBV3-1 and TRBJ1-3; unclear D gene. The length of the CDR3 is 14 residues. CDR1 and CDR2 (germline): LGHDT, YNNKEL (reference sequence). Trimming left V 5 bases short and J 0 bases short, with 8 bases between. The CDR3 here is CASSLAYSGNTIYF. DNA of the CDR3: TGTGCCAGCAGCTTGGCCTACTCTGGAAACACCATATATTTT.

This rearrangement joins TRBV29-1 to TRBJ1-1, with D unclear. Germline CDR1 reads SQVTM; CDR2 reads ANQGSEA. The CDR3 length is 13 residues. Trimming took 4 bases from V and 1 from J, leaving 10 bases between them. CDR3 bases: TGCAGCGTTGCCTGGGCGGGGAACACTGAAGCTTTCTTT. Protein: CSVAWAGNTEAFF.

This rearrangement joins TRBV5-1 to TRBJ1-1; no firm D call. Germline CDR1 SGHRS, CDR2 YFSETQ. V lost 0 bases and J 3 bases, leaving 6 bases between the germline ends. This CDR3 has 13 amino acids. DNA for the CDR3: TGCGCCAGCAGCTTGGCCGAGGACACTGAAGCTTTCTTT. This encodes CASSLAEDTEAFF.

The chain is built from TRBV20-1 and TRBJ2-1, with D maybe TRBD2 (6 bases). CDR1 and CDR2 (germline): DFQATT, SNEGSKA (reference sequence). V was pared by 2 bases and J by 3 bases, with 14 bases between. The CDR3 runs 15 residues. The CDR3 nucleotides read TGCAGTGCTAGAACCCTGTCCGGGGGCTACAATGAGCAGTTCTTC. It translates to CSARTLSGGYNEQFF.

This chain joins TRBV12-3 or TRBV12-4 and TRBJ2-3; tentatively, D is TRBD2 (6 bases). Between the trimmed V and J ends, which lost 3 bases and 6 bases, there was a span of 13 bases. The CDR3 runs to 14 residues. CDR3 DNA: TGTGCCAGCAGTTTCCAAGCGGGCCGGGATACGCAGTATTTT. Residues: CASSFQAGRDTQYF.

The CDR3 DNA is TGTGCCAGCAGCTTAGCCCCTCACACGGGCACTGAAGCTTTCTTT. Translating gives CASSLAPHTGTEAFF. The chain has TRBV7-2 and TRBJ1-1; D gene ambiguous. Trimming took 0 bases from V and 4 from J, leaving 12 bases between them. The CDR3 has 15 residues. From germline, CDR1 is SGHTA and CDR2 FQGNSA.

CDR3 sequence reads: CASSQDLTSGRGVGEQFF. The CDR3 nucleotides read TGTGCCAGCAGCCAAGATCTTACTAGCGGGAGAGGAGTTGGTGAGCAGTTCTTC. The chain employs TRBV4-2 and TRBJ2-1; TRBD2 aligns across 11 bases. With V trimmed by 0 bases and J by 9 bases, 13 bases remained unmatched. There are 18 residues in the CDR3. Germline-derived CDR1 and CDR2 are LGHNA and YNFKEQ.

The chain combines TRBV7-3 with TRBJ2-1; D possibly corresponds to TRBD2 (6 bases). Germline-derived CDR1 and CDR2 are SGHTA and FQGTGA. This CDR3 is 14 amino acids long. Deletions cut 5 bases from V and 6 bases from J, with 14 bases between. The CDR3 DNA follows: TGTGCCAGCAGCAAGGTGAACGGGGGCAATGAGCAGTTCTTC. This encodes CASSKVNGGNEQFF.

The rearrangement links TRBV29-1 to TRBJ1-1; D not resolved. The CDR3 runs 13 residues. The ends were cut back, 4 bases at V and 6 bases at J, with 15 bases in the middle. Germline V gives CDR1 SQVTM, CDR2 ANQGSEA. CDR3 sequence: CSVVGRQAAEAFF. The CDR3 region has the DNA TGCAGCGTTGTGGGTCGGCAGGCGGCTGAAGCTTTCTTT. The variable domain in full, completed from reference TRBV29-1 and TRBJ1-1, reads SAVISQKPSRDICQRGTSLTIQCQVDSQVTMMFWYRQQPGQSLTLIATANQGSEATYESGFVIDKFPISRPNLTFSTLTVSNMSPEDSSIYLCSVVGRQAAEAFFGQGTRLTVV.

V gene TRBV5-1 combines with J gene TRBJ1-5, with D uncertain. The ends were cut back, 4 bases at V and 0 bases at J, with 8 bases in the middle. CDR1 and CDR2 from the germline V gene are SGHRS and YFSETQ. This CDR3 has 14 amino acids. The CDR3, as DNA: TGCGCCAGCAGCCCGGACGGTAGCAATCAGCCCCAGCATTTT. It translates to CASSPDGSNQPQHF.

The V gene is TRBV20-1, the J gene TRBJ2-7; maybe TRBD2 (6 bases). The CDR3 length is 15 residues. Germline CDR1 reads DFQATT; CDR2 reads SNEGSKA (reference sequence). V gave up 5 bases and J gave up 3 bases, with 20 bases separating them. CDR3 region: CSAQVGTESFYEQYF. CDR3 nucleotides: TGCAGTGCTCAGGTTGGGACTGAGTCGTTCTACGAGCAGTACTTC.

This rearrangement joins TRBV4-1 to TRBJ1-1; D call uncertain. CDR3 length: 15 amino acids. Germline V gives CDR1 MGHRA, CDR2 YSYEKL. The ends were cut back, 1 base at V and 2 bases at J, with 11 bases in the middle. The CDR3 nucleotides are TGCGCCAGCAGCCAAGGAAGTGGAGGCAACACTGAAGCTTTCTTT. This gives the protein CASSQGSGGNTEAFF.

The chain uses TRBV11-2 and TRBJ1-2; D unresolved. With 5 bases removed from V and 0 bases from J, the gap between germline ends came to 16 bases. Germline V gene sequence: CDR1 SGHAT, CDR2 FQNNGV. This CDR3 is 16 amino acids long. CDR3 in DNA: TGTGCCAGCAGCCCCGGACGGGGTCTGGCTAACTATGGCTACACCTTC. Amino acid sequence: CASSPGRGLANYGYTF.

The chain's CDR3 is CASSLLGLRSTEAFF. DNA for the CDR3: TGTGCCAGCAGCCTACTAGGGCTTAGAAGCACTGAAGCTTTCTTT. The chain combines TRBV7-8 with TRBJ1-1; unclear D gene. V was trimmed by 5 bases and J by 4 bases, leaving 17 bases between them. Germline CDR1 SGHVS, CDR2 FQNEAQ. The CDR3 has 15 amino acids.